This T cell receptor beta chain was sequenced for a study of T cell responses to AZD1222 COVID-19 vaccine. This clone was seen just once. Its antigen is as yet unknown. The protocol was immunoSEQ multiplex PCR, while the TCRdb copy is restricted to in-frame clones and leaves out a portion. Of roughly 97,000 clones listed, 88% are singletons. CDR1 is MDHEN and CDR2 is SYDVKM in the germline V gene. The V segment lost 8 bases and the J segment 5 bases; nucleotides outside the gene matches: 14. The CDR3 consists of 17 residues. Study-wide findings and caveats: Baseline seropositivity occurred in only 5 or 6 AZD1222 recipients. The study found vaccine-associated CD4 TCRs spanning spike, dominant at 160-218 and 743-854.

This clonotype was sampled from an adult in good health. Material: peripheral blood, obtained on day 0 of AZD1222 vaccination. The chain links TRBV28 to TRBJ2-1, with TRBD1 identical over 11 bases. The CDR3 reads CASDGTGGWDGNNEQFF. CDR3 DNA sequence: TGTGCCAGCGACGGGACAGGGGGTTGGGACGGGAACAATGAGCAGTTCTTC.